This is a list of T cell receptor beta chains from one sample in a study of OX40 agonist ivuxolimab in advanced cancers. The assay was immunoSEQ multiplex PCR, and TCRdb's table has in-frame clones only and misses some. The data contain more than 65,000 clones, around 80% of them singletons. This sample comprised CD4+ or CD8+ T cells sorted from blood, obtained in a trial of the OX40 agonist ivuxolimab. These receptors came from an adult with an advanced solid tumor such as melanoma, head and neck, liver or kidney cancer. Each CDR3 is given with its conserved first and last residue. D genes are given only for firm matches. Only some rows state a clone size, as once, few, many or a class for expanded clones.

V,size,J,D,CDR3,DNA
TRBV14,.,TRBJ2-1,TRBD2,CASSHPSGGSYNEQFF,TGTGCCAGCAGCCATCCTAGCGGGGGCTCCTACAATGAGCAGTTCTTC
TRBV28,once,TRBJ2-5,TRBD2,CASSFLRTSGPQETQYF,TGTGCCAGCAGTTTTCTCCGGACTAGCGGACCCCAAGAGACCCAGTACTTC
TRBV18,.,TRBJ2-5,.,CASSPSRTGETQYF,TGTGCCAGCTCACCGTCGAGGACCGGAGAGACCCAGTACTTC
TRBV5-1,.,TRBJ2-3,.,CASSLAVMSSGARTDTQYF,TGCGCCAGCAGCTTGGCCGTTATGTCCTCTGGGGCCCGCACAGATACGCAGTATTTT
TRBV7-2,.,TRBJ2-1,TRBD2,CASSLGAGDYNEQFF,TGTGCCAGCAGCTTAGGAGCGGGAGATTACAATGAGCAGTTCTTC
TRBV6-4,.,TRBJ2-1,.,CASSREETYNEQFF,TGTGCCAGCAGTCGTGAAGAGACTTACAATGAGCAGTTCTTC
TRBV5-1,.,TRBJ2-2,.,CASRTQVNTGELFF,TGCGCCAGCAGGACTCAGGTGAACACCGGGGAGCTGTTTTTT
TRBV5-1,.,TRBJ2-7,TRBD1,CASSFGQGQYEQYF,TGCGCCAGCAGCTTCGGACAGGGGCAGTACGAGCAGTACTTC
TRBV18,.,TRBJ2-1,TRBD2,CASSSGTLSYNEQFF,TGTGCCAGCTCAAGCGGGACTCTGTCCTACAATGAGCAGTTCTTC
TRBV7-9,.,TRBJ2-1,.,CASSRGYNVDEQFF,TGTGCCAGCAGCCGAGGGTATAACGTCGATGAGCAGTTCTTC
TRBV5-4,.,TRBJ2-1,TRBD2,CASSLTSGSYNEQFF,TGTGCCAGCAGCTTGACTAGCGGTAGTTACAATGAGCAGTTCTTC
TRBV6-5,once,TRBJ2-7,.,CASSYYTGEWQYF,TGTGCCAGCAGTTACTACACCGGGGAATGGCAGTACTTC
TRBV30,few,TRBJ1-2,.,CAWSVEGGAIGYGYTF,TGTGCCTGGAGTGTAGAGGGGGGGGCGATTGGCTATGGCTACACCTTC
TRBV7-3,.,TRBJ2-1,TRBD2,CASSLVREDVQEQFF,TGTGCCAGCAGCTTAGTGCGGGAGGACGTTCAGGAGCAGTTCTTC
TRBV4-1,.,TRBJ2-7,TRBD2,CASSQDHRGGGAYEQYF,TGCGCCAGCAGCCAAGATCATAGGGGCGGGGGGGCCTACGAGCAGTACTTC
TRBV7-3,.,TRBJ2-3,.,CASSTRGSSGRDTQYF,TGTGCCAGCAGCACTCGGGGCAGCTCAGGGCGAGATACGCAGTATTTT
TRBV6-5,.,TRBJ2-7,TRBD2,CASRMTRSGGFREYF,TGTGCCAGCAGAATGACTAGGAGCGGGGGGTTCCGCGAGTACTTC
TRBV11-3,.,TRBJ2-2,.,CASSLGGRGNGELFF,TGTGCCAGCAGCTTAGGGGGCAGGGGTAACGGGGAGCTGTTTTTT
TRBV7-3,.,TRBJ2-2,.,CASSLSRGDTGELFF,TGTGCCAGCAGCTTGAGTCGAGGAGACACCGGGGAGCTGTTTTTT
TRBV4-3,few,TRBJ2-1,.,CASTPTGPSYNEQFF,TGCGCCAGCACCCCTACGGGGCCCTCCTACAATGAGCAGTTCTTC
TRBV7-2,.,TRBJ2-3,.,CASSSPGVQPQYF,TGTGCCAGCAGTTCACCAGGGGTTCAGCCCCAGTATTTT
TRBV19,.,TRBJ1-1,TRBD1,CASSELGQTNTEAFF,TGTGCCAGTAGCGAACTGGGACAGACGAACACTGAAGCTTTCTTT
TRBV4-3,.,TRBJ2-3,.,CASSQGRVASTQYF,TGCGCCAGCAGCCAAGGAAGAGTGGCAAGTACGCAGTATTTT
TRBV19,.,TRBJ2-2,TRBD1,CASSITGGTGELFF,TGTGCCAGTAGTATAACAGGGGGCACCGGGGAGCTGTTTTTT
TRBV7-2,.,TRBJ1-1,.,CASSLGENTEAFF,TGTGCCAGCAGCTTAGGGGAGAACACTGAAGCTTTCTTT
TRBV18,.,TRBJ1-5,TRBD1,CASSSLSIGTATYQPQHF,TGTGCCAGCTCATCACTTTCTATAGGGACAGCTACGTATCAGCCCCAGCATTTT
TRBV6-5,.,TRBJ2-5,.,CASSYRSGPQYF,TGTGCCAGCAGTTACAGGTCCGGGCCCCAGTACTTC
TRBV29-1,.,TRBJ1-2,.,CSVEGGQNYGYTF,TGCAGCGTTGAAGGCGGACAGAACTATGGCTACACCTTC
TRBV19,.,TRBJ2-1,.,CASSVTPANEQFF,TGTGCCAGTAGTGTGACCCCCGCGAATGAGCAGTTCTTC
TRBV7-6,.,TRBJ1-5,.,CASSLRSSGYNQPQHF,TGTGCCAGCAGCTTACGGTCAAGTGGGTACAATCAGCCCCAGCATTTT
TRBV19,.,TRBJ2-6,.,CASSIPISGANVLTF,TGTGCCAGTAGTATTCCTATCTCTGGGGCCAACGTCCTGACTTTC
TRBV30,.,TRBJ1-5,.,CAWSVEGGKPQHF,TGTGCCTGGAGTGTTGAGGGAGGCAAGCCCCAGCATTTT
TRBV5-8,few,TRBJ2-2,TRBD2,CASTGLDGELFF,TGTGCCAGCACTGGACTAGACGGGGAGCTGTTTTTT
TRBV4-3,once,TRBJ1-2,.,CASSHTGFTNYGYTF,TGCGCCAGCAGCCATACAGGATTTACTAACTATGGCTACACCTTC
TRBV7-2,once,TRBJ2-1,.,CASSLTQASEQFF,TGTGCCAGCAGCTTAACCCAGGCTAGTGAGCAGTTCTTC
TRBV7-2,.,TRBJ1-1,TRBD1,CASSKDRGPGDFF,TGTGCCAGCAGCAAGGACAGGGGGCCCGGAGATTTCTTT
TRBV7-2,.,TRBJ2-7,TRBD1,CASSLAPGGDYEQYF,TGTGCCAGCAGCTTAGCTCCAGGGGGCGACTACGAGCAGTACTTC
TRBV6-5,once,TRBJ1-2,.,CASSYSNWGNYGYTF,TGTGCCAGCAGTTACTCGAACTGGGGAAACTATGGCTACACCTTC
TRBV19,few,TRBJ2-7,.,CASGGDYAYEQYF,TGTGCCTCCGGGGGTGACTACGCCTACGAGCAGTACTTC
TRBV7-2,.,TRBJ2-5,.,CASSLSGETQYF,TGTGCCAGCAGCTTATCGGGTGAGACCCAGTACTTC
TRBV11-2,.,TRBJ1-1,.,CASSLDDRRKAFF,TGTGCCAGCAGCCTCGATGACAGGCGAAAGGCTTTCTTT
TRBV30,.,TRBJ2-1,TRBD2,CAWSSWTSGNEQFF,TGTGCCTGGAGTTCGTGGACTAGCGGCAATGAGCAGTTCTTC
TRBV4-3,.,TRBJ2-1,TRBD1,CASSPRQGLSSYNEQFF,TGCGCCAGCAGCCCCCGACAGGGCCTAAGCTCCTACAATGAGCAGTTCTTC
TRBV19,.,TRBJ2-7,.,CASSTGDSNSYEQYF,TGTGCCAGTAGTACGGGGGACAGTAACTCCTACGAGCAGTACTTC
TRBV7-2,.,TRBJ1-1,.,CASSYWGTEAFF,TGTGCCAGCAGTTATTGGGGGACTGAAGCTTTCTTT